A few counts support the clone carrying this TCR beta chain. The data are from a study of cytotoxic CD8 clonotypes in ibrutinib-treated CLL. About the research overall: Some 10 relapsed/refractory, more than 14 treatment-naive; approximately 18 IGHV unmutated.

Looked up from germline, CDR1 is MDHEN and CDR2 is SYDVKM. Trimming removed 7 bases at V and 4 bases at J, with 2 bases between. This CDR3 contains 11 residues. Deep sequencing aimed at 1 in 200,000 to 1 in 1 million T cells' resolution. The repertoire was sequenced with immunoSEQ multiplex PCR; TCRdb's copy has only in-frame clones and lacks some. The sample contains about 270,000 clones, approximately 76% of which appear only once. The chain couples TRBV28 to TRBJ2-6; D call uncertain. Sequenced here: PBMCs, sampled at disease progression, from a patient treated with ibrutinib. This TCR was sampled from a human donor with chronic lymphocytic leukemia. The CDR3, as DNA: TGTGCCAGCACCGGGGCCAACGTCCTGACTTTC. Protein product: CASTGANVLTF.